These T cell receptor beta chains were read from a single sample in a study of long-term antiretroviral therapy in people with HIV. Here immunoSEQ multiplex PCR was the method, and the copy in TCRdb shows in-frame clones only, minus some. This sample has over 15,000 clones, with approximately 92% found just once. Sequencing was performed on unsorted PBMCs, taken 4.2 years after starting antiretroviral therapy. The receptors shown here come from a middle-aged man with HIV. Both conserved end residues are part of each CDR3. A D gene is named only where the DNA matches it firmly. Expanded clones get a size class; other rows say once, few or many, or leave the size out.

J gene,clone size,D gene,V gene,CDR3 DNA,CDR3 protein
TRBJ2-1,NA,TRBD2,TRBV28,TGTGCCAGCAGTCCTGCCTTGGGAGGGGTGGGCAATGAGCAGTTCTTC,CASSPALGGVGNEQFF
TRBJ1-1,NA,NA,TRBV27,TGTGCCAGCAGGAGTTTGTTGAACACTGAAGCTTTCTTT,CASRSLLNTEAFF
TRBJ1-4,NA,NA,TRBV11-2,TGTGCCAGCAGCTTTCCCAGGGGTGCGGGGGAAAAACTGTTTTTT,CASSFPRGAGEKLFF
TRBJ2-3,NA,NA,TRBV5-4,TGTGCCAGCAGCTTGGAACTTGAGGCAGATACGCAGTATTTT,CASSLELEADTQYF
TRBJ2-7,NA,NA,TRBV15,TGTGCCACCAGCGCAGCTGGGGCAGGGGCCTACGAGCAGTACTTC,CATSAAGAGAYEQYF
TRBJ1-4,NA,TRBD1,TRBV5-1,TGCGCCAGCAGCTTAACGCCACCGGGACAGGGTACTTCGAATGAAAAACTGTTTTTT,CASSLTPPGQGTSNEKLFF
TRBJ1-2,NA,NA,TRBV18,TGTGCCAGCTCACCGGACCTCTATGGCTACACCTTC,CASSPDLYGYTF
TRBJ2-7,NA,NA,TRBV10-3,TGTGCCATCAGTGAAACCGTCAAAGGGAACGAGCAGTACTTC,CAISETVKGNEQYF
TRBJ2-2,NA,NA,TRBV13,TGTGCCAGCAGCTCCCCCGCCCTTCCACCCGGGGAGCTGTTTTTT,CASSSPALPPGELFF
TRBJ2-7,NA,NA,TRBV4-1,TGCGCCAGCAGCCAAGGCTGGGGCGACGTTAACTACGAGCAGTACTTC,CASSQGWGDVNYEQYF
TRBJ2-2,NA,TRBD2,TRBV28,TGTGCCAGCAGTTTTTCCAGCGGGGGGCGTCGGACCGGGGAGCTGTTTTTT,CASSFSSGGRRTGELFF
TRBJ1-1,NA,NA,TRBV7-2,TGTGCCAGCAGCTGGTTGAACACTGAAGCTTTCTTT,CASSWLNTEAFF
TRBJ1-1,once,NA,TRBV19,TGTGCCAGTGGAGGGGGGGCCGTCATGAACACTGAAGCTTTCTTT,CASGGGAVMNTEAFF
TRBJ2-1,NA,TRBD2,TRBV27,TGTGCCACCCGAGCGGGGCCGAGCTCCTACAATGAGCAGTTCTTC,CATRAGPSSYNEQFF
TRBJ1-3,NA,NA,TRBV10-3,TGTGCCATCAGTGAGTCGAGCAGCTCTGGAAACACCATATATTTT,CAISESSSSGNTIYF
TRBJ2-7,NA,TRBD1,TRBV11-3,TGTGCCAGCAGCTTACGAGGGGGCAAGCACGAGCAGTACTTC,CASSLRGGKHEQYF
TRBJ1-5,NA,NA,TRBV7-9,TGTGCCAGCAGCTTATTGGAGGGCAATCAGCCCCAGCATTTT,CASSLLEGNQPQHF